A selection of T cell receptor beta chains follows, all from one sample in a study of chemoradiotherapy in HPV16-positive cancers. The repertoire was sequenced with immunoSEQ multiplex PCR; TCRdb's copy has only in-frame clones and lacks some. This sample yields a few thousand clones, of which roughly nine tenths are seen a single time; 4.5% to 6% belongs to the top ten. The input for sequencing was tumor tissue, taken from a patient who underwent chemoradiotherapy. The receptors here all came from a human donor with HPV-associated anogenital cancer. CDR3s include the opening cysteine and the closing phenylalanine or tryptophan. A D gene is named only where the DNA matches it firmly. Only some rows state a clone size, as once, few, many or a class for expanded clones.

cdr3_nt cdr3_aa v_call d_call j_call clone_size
TGTGCCAGCAGTCTACAGGGGGCGAGGGAGACTGAAGCTTTCTTT CASSLQGARETEAFF TRBV11-2 TRBD1 TRBJ1-1 .
TGTGCCAGCAGTTACTCGGCCGCCGGGACGGGAGGCTACACCTTC CASSYSAAGTGGYTF TRBV6-5 . TRBJ1-2 .
TGTGCCAGCAGCTGGGGATCCAACACTGAAGCTTTCTTT CASSWGSNTEAFF TRBV5-5 . TRBJ1-1 once
TGCGCCAGCAGCCAAGATTGGAGGGGGAACATTCAGTACTTC CASSQDWRGNIQYF TRBV4-1 . TRBJ2-4 .
TGTGCCAGCAGTTACCTGCAAACAGATACGCAGTATTTT CASSYLQTDTQYF TRBV6-5 . TRBJ2-3 .
TGTGCCAGCAGACCGGGACTCGACGATCTTTACGAGCAGTACTTC CASRPGLDDLYEQYF TRBV28 . TRBJ2-7 .
TGTGCCAGCAGTTTGCCCCCTTCGGGACTAGCGGCCTACGAGCAGTACTTC CASSLPPSGLAAYEQYF TRBV28 TRBD2 TRBJ2-7 .
TGCGCCAGCAGCTTGGGGGGACAGGTAAAAAACATTCAGTACTTC CASSLGGQVKNIQYF TRBV5-1 TRBD1 TRBJ2-4 .
TGTGCCTGGAGTGCAAAAGCTTACACTGAAGCTTTCTTT CAWSAKAYTEAFF TRBV30 . TRBJ1-1 once
TGTGCCAGCAGCCCCAGGGGAGTGGTGGAGACCCAGTACTTC CASSPRGVVETQYF TRBV7-2 . TRBJ2-5 once
TGTGCCTGGACATTCACACGGCCCCAGCATTTT CAWTFTRPQHF TRBV30 . TRBJ1-5 .
TGCAGCGTTGATGTCATGCAGAGGAACACTGAAGCTTTCTTT CSVDVMQRNTEAFF TRBV29-1 . TRBJ1-1 .
TGTGCCAGCAGCCAAGGACAGGCGGTGAGGACTGAAGCTTTCTTT CASSQGQAVRTEAFF TRBV4-2 . TRBJ1-1 .
TGCGCCAGCAGCTGGTTGGGGGTCGGGGATAGCTCCTACAATGAGCAGTTCTTC CASSWLGVGDSSYNEQFF TRBV5-1 . TRBJ2-1 .
TGTGCCAGCATCCGACAGAGCAGCACAGATACGCAGTATTTT CASIRQSSTDTQYF TRBV6-1 . TRBJ2-3 .